This T cell receptor beta chain was retrieved from a study of neurological immune-mediated disorders. This clonotype has ten or more counts. MiXCR, applied by TCRdb to the 5' RACE reads, yields one record per CDR3 protein. The sample holds 71,000 or so distinct CDR3 sequences, about 5.2% seen once. The J segment lost 1 base and the V segment lost 4 bases, leaving 6 bases of the junction unmatched. Per the germline V gene, CDR1 is SGHRS and CDR2 is YFSETQ. The CDR3 has 18 amino acids. This clonotype was obtained from a woman aged 25-40 years with multiple sclerosis. Material: PBMCs. The genes are TRBV5-1 and TRBJ2-1, with TRBD2 identical over 15 bases. The CDR3 loop reads CASSQGLAGGTSYNEQFF. DNA for the CDR3: TGCGCCAGCAGCCAGGGACTAGCGGGAGGAACGTCCTACAATGAGCAGTTCTTC.